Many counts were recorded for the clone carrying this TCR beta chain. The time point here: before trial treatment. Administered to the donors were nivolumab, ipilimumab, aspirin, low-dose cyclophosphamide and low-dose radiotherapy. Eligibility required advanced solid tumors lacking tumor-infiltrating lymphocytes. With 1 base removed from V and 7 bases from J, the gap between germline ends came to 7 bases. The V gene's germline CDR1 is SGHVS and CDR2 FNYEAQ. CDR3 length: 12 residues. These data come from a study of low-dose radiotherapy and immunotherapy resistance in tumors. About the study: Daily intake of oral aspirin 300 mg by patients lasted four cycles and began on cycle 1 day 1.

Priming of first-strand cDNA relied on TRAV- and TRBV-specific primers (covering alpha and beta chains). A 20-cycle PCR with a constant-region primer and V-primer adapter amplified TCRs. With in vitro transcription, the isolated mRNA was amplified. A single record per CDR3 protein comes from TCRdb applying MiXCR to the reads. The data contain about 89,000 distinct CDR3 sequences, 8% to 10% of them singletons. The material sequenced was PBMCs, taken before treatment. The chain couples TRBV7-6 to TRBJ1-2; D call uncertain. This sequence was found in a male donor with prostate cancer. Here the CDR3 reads CASSLVGFGYTF. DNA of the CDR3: TGTGCCAGCAGCTTAGTTGGGTTTGGCTACACCTTC.